The 29 T cell receptor beta chains listed next were all sequenced from one sample in a study of blood T cells in healthy people across ages. Then a second PCR, running about 7 to 11 cycles, was carried out with a sample-barcoded 5' primer and a J-beta primer mix. TCRdb analysed the 5' RACE reads with MiXCR anew, one entry per CDR3 protein. The top ten clones hold 15% of a sample with fewer than 800,000 distinct CDR3 sequences, about 34% of them seen once. Material for sequencing was blood. Source of these receptors: a woman older than 75 in good health.

This clonotype showed up many times. The chain combines TRBV5-1 with TRBJ2-5; TRBD1 is a possible D gene (5 bases). From germline, CDR1 is SGHRS and CDR2 YFSETQ. V dropped 4 bases and J dropped 3 bases, with 16 bases sitting between them. The CDR3 totals 15 residues. CDR3 DNA: TGCGCCAGCAGCGGGCGGCAGGGAATAGAAGAGACCCAGTACTTC. Translation gives CASSGRQGIEETQYF.

A few counts support this clonotype. A much larger clonotype is one base distant, so this may be a read error. The chain carries TRBV7-3 and TRBJ2-5; D might be TRBD2 (6 bases). This CDR3 is 13 amino acids long. Trimming stripped 1 base from V and 11 bases from J, with 14 bases between. The germline gives CDR1 SGHTA, CDR2 FQGTGA. Here the CDR3 reads CASSLIAGREQYF. Written as DNA, the CDR3 is TGTGCCAGCAGCTTAATCGCAGGTCGGGAGCAGTACTTC.

This chain uses TRBV29-1 with TRBJ2-6; no reliable D call. Deletions cut 3 bases from V and 4 bases from J, with 4 bases between. This CDR3 contains 12 residues. Looked up from germline, CDR1 is SQVTM and CDR2 is ANQGSEA. The CDR3 loop reads CSVDPGANVLTF. CDR3 nucleotide sequence: TGCAGCGTTGACCCGGGGGCCAACGTCCTGACTTTC.

Of note for this clonotype: Given a much more abundant clone one base away, this may be a read error. This rearrangement joins TRBV10-3 to TRBJ1-1, with 7 bases identical to TRBD1. The V gene's germline CDR1 is ENHRY and CDR2 SYGVKD. The CDR3 spans 13 residues. V trimming: 7 bases; J trimming: 9 bases; junction bases outside the gene matches: 11. The CDR3 region has the DNA TGTGCCATCAAGGGACAGAGTTATGGTAAAGCTTTCTTT. It specifies CAIKGQSYGKAFF.

The rearrangement uses TRBV7-6 and TRBJ2-1; 7 positions agree with TRBD1. CDR1 SGHVS and CDR2 FNYEAQ come from the germline V gene. The junction had 12 bases not matched to a gene; V was cut back by 3 bases and J by 7 bases. CDR3 length: 16 amino acids. Here the CDR3 DNA reads TGTGCCAGCAGCTTTCACAGGGGTCCCTACATGAATGAGCAGTTCTTC. It specifies CASSFHRGPYMNEQFF.

Comments on this clonotype: A single base separates this from a much larger clone, so it may be a read error. The CDR3 protein is CVWSYPGQGIYEQYF. CDR3 coding DNA: TGTGTCTGGAGCTACCCGGGACAGGGTATCTACGAGCAGTACTTC. This chain uses TRBV30 with TRBJ2-7; 9 bases are a match to TRBD1. The CDR3 is 15 residues long. The germline V gene encodes CDR1 GTSNPN and CDR2 SVGIG (reference sequence).

The chain joins TRBV20-1 to TRBJ1-1; TRBD1 is a possible D gene (5 bases). The CDR3 extends over 14 amino acids. V was shortened by 0 bases and J by 4 bases, with 12 bases between the two germline ends. Looked up from germline, CDR1 is DFQATT and CDR2 is SNEGSKA (reference sequence). CDR3 region: CSARDLRGATEAFF. In nucleotides, the CDR3 is TGCAGTGCTAGAGACCTGAGGGGAGCCACTGAAGCTTTCTTT.

In its sample, this clonotype was seen many times. V gene TRBV7-2 combines with J gene TRBJ1-2; maybe TRBD1 (6 bases). This CDR3 has 15 residues. Germline values: CDR1 SGHTA, CDR2 FQGNSA. Trimming removed 2 bases from V and 0 bases from J, with 10 bases in between. The chain's CDR3 is CASSLIWGPNYGYTF. CDR3 in DNA: TGTGCCAGCAGCTTAATCTGGGGGCCTAACTATGGCTACACCTTC.

A word on this clonotype: Being one base from a much bigger clone, this may be a read error. This chain links TRBV20-1 with TRBJ2-3; possibly TRBD1 for D (5 bases). CDR1 is DFQATT and CDR2 is SNEGSKA in the germline V gene (reference sequence). The CDR3 has 12 amino acids. DNA for the CDR3: TGCAGTGCTAGAGATCAGACAGATGCGCAGTATTTT. This codes for CSARDQTDAQYF.

At least ten counts were recorded for this clonotype. This chain links TRBV29-1 with TRBJ1-1; TRBD1 aligns across 8 bases. CDR3 length: 12 residues. V lost 6 bases and J lost 9; bases outside the gene matches: 9. Germline values: CDR1 SQVTM, CDR2 ANQGSEA. The CDR3 loop is CSVDRTGMKAFF. The CDR3 nucleotides read TGCAGCGTAGATAGGACAGGGATGAAAGCTTTCTTT.

This CDR3 reads CASSPPQQGDNSPLHF. The CDR3 DNA sequence: TGTGCCAGCAGCCCGCCCCAACAGGGGGATAATTCACCCCTCCACTTT. This rearrangement joins TRBV6-6 to TRBJ1-6; 8 bases are shared with TRBD1. Germline V gives CDR1 MNHNY, CDR2 SVGAGI (reference sequence). V was pared by 6 bases and J by 5 bases, with 9 bases of the junction left unmatched. The length of the CDR3 is 16 residues.

There are many counts of this clonotype. The V call is TRBV5-1, the J call TRBJ2-1; 8 bases align to TRBD2. The V gene end was trimmed by 0 bases and the J gene end by 4 bases; junction bases not matched to a gene: 12. Germline CDR1 SGHRS, CDR2 YFSETQ. The CDR3 spans 18 residues. The CDR3 DNA follows: TGCGCCAGCAGCTTGGAGGGGTTCGGGGGGGCGTCATACAATGAGCAGTTCTTC. Translation gives CASSLEGFGGASYNEQFF. Full variable domain (rest looked up from reference TRBV5-1 and TRBJ2-1): KAGVTQTPRYLIKTRGQQVTLSCSPISGHRSVSWYQQTPGQGLQFLFEYFSETQRNKGNFPGRFSGRQFSNSRSEMNVSTLELGDSALYLCASSLEGFGGASYNEQFFGPGTRLTVL.

About this clonotype: A read error may be the cause here, since a much bigger clone is one base away. The chain links TRBV9 to TRBJ2-3; no clear D gene. The CDR3 spans 16 residues. Per germline, CDR1 SGDLS and CDR2 YYNGEE. The CDR3 region is CVSSVATVRLADTQYF. In DNA form, the CDR3 reads TGTGTCAGCAGCGTAGCTACGGTCAGGCTCGCAGATACGCAGTATTTT.

The V and J genes are TRBV3-1 and TRBJ1-1; D is undetermined. The CDR3 has 15 residues. Germline CDR1 LGHDT, CDR2 YNNKEL (reference sequence). The V end lost 1 base, the J end lost 4 bases, and 13 bases lay between the germline ends. CDR3 residues: CASSQGARGPTEAFF. The CDR3 bases are TGTGCCAGCAGCCAAGGGGCCCGAGGGCCCACTGAAGCTTTCTTT.

V usage is TRBV20-1 and J usage is TRBJ2-2; the D is unclear. Germline V gene sequence: CDR1 DFQATT, CDR2 SNEGSKA (reference sequence). Trimming removed 3 bases from V and 6 bases from J, with 5 bases in between. This CDR3 has 11 amino acids. As DNA, the CDR3 is TGCAGTGCTAGTCGGTCCGGGGAGCTGTTTTTT. Protein sequence: CSASRSGELFF.

V is TRBV20-1 and J is TRBJ1-2; no clear D. Germline V gene sequence: CDR1 DFQATT, CDR2 SNEGSKA (reference sequence). With 2 bases removed from V and 3 bases from J, the gap between germline ends came to 10 bases. This CDR3 spans 13 amino acids. The CDR3 reads CSARSPSDYGYTF. The CDR3 DNA is TGCAGTGCTAGATCTCCGAGCGACTATGGCTACACCTTC.

This clonotype was recorded at least ten times. The V gene is TRBV6-5, the J gene TRBJ1-2; unclear D gene. V shed 6 bases and J shed 8 bases, with 16 bases lying between them. The germline CDR1 and CDR2 sequences are MNHEY and SVGAGI. This CDR3 region has 13 residues. This chain's CDR3 is CASRDFLGSGYTF. CDR3 nucleotides: TGTGCCAGCAGGGACTTTTTAGGGAGCGGCTACACCTTC.

This clonotype was counted a few times. The chain uses TRBV5-4 and TRBJ2-2, with a possible D match to TRBD1 (6 bases). This CDR3 comprises 14 residues. V was pared by 7 bases and J by 5 bases, with 15 bases between. The germline V gene has CDR1 SGHNT and CDR2 YYREEE (reference sequence). The CDR3 region has the DNA TGTGCCAGCCGTGGGGGCGTAGGTACCGGGGAGCTGTTTTTT. This gives the protein CASRGGVGTGELFF.

The genes are TRBV20-1 and TRBJ2-1, with TRBD1 identical over 10 bases. V shed 5 bases, J shed 4 bases, and the junction held 5 bases outside the gene matches. Germline V CDR1 and CDR2: DFQATT, SNEGSKA (reference sequence). The CDR3 covers 14 residues. The CDR3 DNA sequence: TGCAGTGCTCCAGGACAGGGGGGATACAATGAGCAGTTCTTC. Translating it yields CSAPGQGGYNEQFF.

The CDR3 spells CSVVRGSEAFF. In DNA form, the CDR3 reads TGCAGCGTTGTCAGGGGCTCTGAAGCTTTCTTT. The J gene is TRBJ1-1, the V gene TRBV29-1, with D possibly TRBD1 on 6 matching bases. CDR3 length equals 11 residues. The V and J ends lost 4 bases and 6 bases respectively, with 9 bases between them. Germline V lookup: CDR1 SQVTM, CDR2 ANQGSEA.

As concerns this clonotype: This may stem from a read error, because a much larger clone lies one nucleotide away. The J gene is TRBJ2-7, the V gene TRBV6-4; 7 bases line up with TRBD1. With V trimmed by 4 bases and J by 7 bases, 13 bases remained unmatched. CDR1 and CDR2 from the germline V gene are MRHNA and SNTAGT. The CDR3 spans 15 residues. CDR3 bases: TGTGCCAGCAGTGCAATCTCAAGAGGGGGCGTTGAGCAGTACTTC. It translates to CASSAISRGGVEQYF.

This clonotype was detected many times. The chain carries TRBV4-2 and TRBJ1-2; 7 positions match TRBD1. Germline V gene data show CDR1 as LGHNA and CDR2 as YNFKEQ. The V and J ends lost 4 bases and 4 bases, in that order; junction bases with no gene match: 6. This CDR3 has 14 amino acids. CDR3 amino acids: CASSPGQPPYGYTF. CDR3 bases: TGTGCCAGCAGCCCGGGACAGCCGCCCTATGGCTACACCTTC.

The chain joins TRBV5-1 to TRBJ1-1; the match to TRBD1 covers 8 bases. The CDR3 totals 14 residues. In germline, CDR1 is SGHRS, CDR2 YFSETQ. With 4 bases clipped from V and 6 bases from J, the junction kept 8 bases outside the gene matches. The CDR3 region has the DNA TGCGCCAGCAGCGCCGGACAGGGAGGCGCTGAAGCTTTCTTT. Translated: CASSAGQGGAEAFF. Supplemented by reference TRBV5-1 and TRBJ1-1, the full variable domain reads KAGVTQTPRYLIKTRGQQVTLSCSPISGHRSVSWYQQTPGQGLQFLFEYFSETQRNKGNFPGRFSGRQFSNSRSEMNVSTLELGDSALYLCASSAGQGGAEAFFGQGTRLTVV.

A word on this clonotype: A much larger clone sits a single nucleotide away, making a read error possible. The chain recombines TRBV2 with TRBJ2-3; perhaps TRBD2 as D (6 bases). The CDR3 runs 13 residues. From germline, CDR1 is SNHLY and CDR2 FYNNEI. CDR3 DNA sequence: TGTGCCAGCAGGGAAGCGCGGGGTCCATCGCAGTATTTT. This translates into CASREARGPSQYF.

The CDR3 region is CASSFGSSTHIRYF. The CDR3 nucleotides read TGTGCCAGCAGTTTCGGCTCTAGCACACACATTCGGTACTTC. The chain has TRBV27 and TRBJ2-7; the D gene is possibly TRBD2 (5 bases). The CDR3 is 14 amino acids. Germline CDR1 is MNHEY and CDR2 is SMNVEV (reference sequence). Trimming removed 3 bases from V and 12 bases from J, with 21 bases in between.

This clonotype appeared many times. The chain is built from TRBV7-2 and TRBJ2-1; 7 nucleotides match TRBD1. Germline V CDR1 and CDR2: SGHTA, FQGNSA. The CDR3 spans 14 residues. Trimming took 4 bases from V and 10 from J; bases not matched to a gene: 10. The CDR3 here is CASSSRTGRREQFF. The DNA for the CDR3 is TGTGCCAGCAGCTCACGGACAGGCCGGCGGGAGCAGTTCTTC.

The table lists this clonotype with many counts. This chain uses TRBV6-6 with TRBJ2-7, with 10 bases aligning to TRBD1. J lost 6 bases, V lost 5 bases, and 10 bases had no gene match. Germline loops: CDR1 MNHNY, CDR2 SVGAGI (reference sequence). There are 15 residues in the CDR3. CDR3 protein: CASSGRDRGNSEQYF. CDR3 DNA sequence: TGTGCCAGCAGTGGCCGGGACAGGGGTAACTCCGAGCAGTACTTC.

The chain links TRBV27 to TRBJ1-2; 9 bases are shared with TRBD1. Germline V gene lookup returns CDR1 MNHEY and CDR2 SMNVEV (reference sequence). The CDR3 contains 13 residues. After removal of 6 bases from V and 8 bases from J, the junction contained 7 bases not matched to a gene. This CDR3 reads CASSWDRAQGYTF. CDR3 coding DNA: TGTGCCAGCAGCTGGGACAGGGCTCAAGGCTACACCTTC.

The table lists this clonotype with many counts. The gene calls are TRBV2 and TRBJ1-2; 7 nucleotides match TRBD1. The V gene's germline CDR1 is SNHLY and CDR2 FYNNEI. V trimming: 6 bases; J trimming: 4 bases; junction bases outside the gene matches: 8. The CDR3 is 14 residues long. The CDR3 loop is CASRDGTVVYGYTF. CDR3 DNA: TGTGCCAGCAGGGATGGGACAGTTGTCTATGGCTACACCTTC. Combining the CDR3 with reference TRBV2 and TRBJ1-2 gives the whole variable domain EPEVTQTPSHQVTQMGQEVILRCVPISNHLYFYWYRQILGQKVEFLVSFYNNEISEKSEIFDDQFSVERPDGSNFTLKIRSTKLEDSAMYFCASRDGTVVYGYTFGSGTRLTVV.